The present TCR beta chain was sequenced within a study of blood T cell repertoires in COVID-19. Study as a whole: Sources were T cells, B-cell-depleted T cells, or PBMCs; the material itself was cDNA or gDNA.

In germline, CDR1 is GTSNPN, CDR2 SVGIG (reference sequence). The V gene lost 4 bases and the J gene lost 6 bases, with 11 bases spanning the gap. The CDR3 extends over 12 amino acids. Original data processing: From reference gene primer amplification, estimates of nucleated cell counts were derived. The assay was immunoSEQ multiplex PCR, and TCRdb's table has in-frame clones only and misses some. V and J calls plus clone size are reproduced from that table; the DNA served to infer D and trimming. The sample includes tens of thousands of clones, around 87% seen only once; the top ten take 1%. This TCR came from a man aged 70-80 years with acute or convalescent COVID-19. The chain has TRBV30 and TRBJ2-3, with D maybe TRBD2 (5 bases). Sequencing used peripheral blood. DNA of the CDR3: TGTGCCTGGACCGGACTGGGGGATACGCAGTATTTT. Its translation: CAWTGLGDTQYF.